These 20 T cell receptor beta chains were sequenced from one sample in a study of human T cells and chemical hapten exposure. From the RACE reads, TCRdb called clonotypes with MiXCR, one entry per CDR3 protein. The table includes 75,000 to 95,000 distinct CDR3 sequences, approximately 10% detected once. Stated time point: patch test 2, 6 weeks after DPC sensitization. Specified treatment: therapeutic diphenylcyclopropenone sensitization with weekly scalp DPC. The sequences come from whole blood, collected in connection with sensitization to the hapten diphenylcyclopropenone (DPC). The receptors were gathered from a man aged 35-49 years with alopecia areata. Some clones in this sample may be carry-over from other donors' samples.

A few counts support this clonotype. The V and J genes are TRBV18 and TRBJ1-2; D gene ambiguous. Germline V CDR1 and CDR2: KGHSH, LQKENI. Trimming shortened V by 1 base and J by 2 bases, and 11 bases separated the two germline ends. There are 15 residues in the CDR3. CDR3 in amino acids: CASSPLSQDNYGYTF. The CDR3 region has the DNA TGTGCCAGCTCACCACTTAGTCAGGACAACTATGGCTACACCTTC. The full variable domain, completed using reference TRBV18 and TRBJ1-2, is NAGVMQNPRHLVRRRGQEARLRCSPMKGHSHVYWYRQLPEEGLKFMVYLQKENIIDESGMPKERFSAEFPKEGPSILRIQQVVRGDSAAYFCASSPLSQDNYGYTFGSGTRLTVV.

This clonotype was counted ten times or more. V is TRBV4-3 and J is TRBJ1-2; D gene unclear. Trimming left V 6 bases short and J 4 bases short, with 12 bases between. This CDR3 comprises 13 residues. Germline V gene sequence: CDR1 LGHNA, CDR2 YSLEER. The CDR3 here is CASSSGPGYGYTF. The CDR3, as DNA: TGCGCCAGCAGTTCGGGCCCTGGCTATGGCTACACCTTC.

Many counts were recorded for this clonotype. The rearrangement links TRBV20-1 to TRBJ1-5; D is undetermined. Trimming left V 3 bases short and J 7 bases short, with 10 bases between. This CDR3 has 12 amino acids. Germline lookup yields CDR1 DFQATT and CDR2 SNEGSKA (reference sequence). This chain's CDR3 is CSASSGIQPQHF. CDR3 coding DNA: TGCAGTGCTAGTTCCGGTATCCAGCCCCAGCATTTT.

This clonotype turned up a few times. This chain joins TRBV3-1 and TRBJ2-5; 8 bases are shared with TRBD1. CDR1 is LGHDT, CDR2 YNNKEL, per germline (reference sequence). V dropped 3 bases and J dropped 2; count of bases not matched to a gene: 5. There are 15 residues in the CDR3. CDR3 DNA: TGTGCCAGCAGCCAGCGACAGGGGACTCAAGAGACCCAGTACTTC. Translating gives CASSQRQGTQETQYF.

DNA of the CDR3: TGTGCCAGCAGCTTAGCGCGAGGTACTAGCCCTATGTACGAGCAGTACTTC. It yields the protein CASSLARGTSPMYEQYF. The rearrangement joins TRBV7-9 to TRBJ2-7; perhaps TRBD2 as D (6 bases). CDR3 length equals 17 residues. V lost 0 bases and J 4 bases, leaving 19 bases between the germline ends. Germline CDR1 is SEHNR and CDR2 is FQNEAQ (reference sequence).

The rearrangement joins TRBV30 to TRBJ2-6, with no clear D. Germline CDR1 reads GTSNPN; CDR2 reads SVGIG (reference sequence). With 2 bases removed from V and 2 bases from J, the gap between germline ends came to 7 bases. The CDR3 totals 14 residues. CDR3 region: CAWSLGTGANVLTF. The DNA for the CDR3 is TGTGCCTGGAGTTTAGGAACTGGGGCCAACGTCCTGACTTTC.

V gene TRBV19 combines with J gene TRBJ2-5; no reliable D call. The CDR3 length is 12 residues. The V and J ends lost 4 bases and 0 bases respectively, with 3 bases between them. CDR1 LNHDA and CDR2 SQIVND come from the germline V gene (reference sequence). CDR3 nucleotide sequence: TGTGCCAGTAGTAGAGACCAAGAGACCCAGTACTTC. It yields the protein CASSRDQETQYF.

In its sample, this clonotype was seen a few times. This chain connects TRBV30 to TRBJ2-7; tentatively, D is TRBD1 or TRBD2 (6 bases each). The length of the CDR3 is 16 residues. Germline V CDR1 and CDR2: GTSNPN, SVGIG (reference sequence). The germline V and J ends were trimmed by 3 bases and 1 base, with 19 bases remaining between them. The CDR3 protein is CAWSPGVAVPSYEQYF. CDR3 bases: TGTGCCTGGAGCCCAGGGGTAGCGGTCCCTTCCTACGAGCAGTACTTC.

At least ten counts were recorded for this clonotype. The chain couples TRBV20-1 to TRBJ1-1; 7 nucleotides line up with TRBD1. The germline V gene encodes CDR1 DFQATT and CDR2 SNEGSKA (reference sequence). The ends lost 5 bases at V and 1 base at J; junction bases unmatched: 4. The CDR3 is made up of 13 amino acids. CDR3: CSAYRDRNTEAFF. The CDR3 DNA reads as TGCAGTGCTTACCGGGACAGGAACACTGAAGCTTTCTTT.

This clonotype was recorded a few times. This chain connects TRBV7-8 to TRBJ2-3; D is ambiguous. Trimming stripped 5 bases from V and 4 bases from J, with 19 bases between. The CDR3 is 16 residues long. From germline, CDR1 is SGHVS and CDR2 FQNEAQ. The CDR3 is CASSLRPKNRPDTQYF. The CDR3 DNA reads as TGTGCCAGCAGCCTAAGGCCCAAAAACCGCCCAGATACGCAGTATTTT.

This clonotype appeared many times. The chain uses TRBV23-1 and TRBJ1-5; 9 bases are shared with TRBD1. TRBV23-1 is classed as an ORF, of uncertain function. CDR3 length equals 15 residues. The ends lost 5 bases at V and 3 bases at J; junction bases unmatched: 5. CDR3 nucleotides: TGCGCCAGCAGTTCTTGGGACAGGGACAATCAGCCCCAGCATTTT. Its protein product is CASSSWDRDNQPQHF.

The chain carries TRBV29-1 and TRBJ2-5; 7 bases are a match to TRBD1. CDR3 size: 12 residues. Germline values: CDR1 SQVTM, CDR2 ANQGSEA. Trimming removed 5 bases from V and 1 base from J; junction bases left unmatched: 1. CDR3 residues: CSVRTGQETQYF. The CDR3 nucleotides are TGCAGCGTTCGGACAGGCCAAGAGACCCAGTACTTC.

This clonotype was counted between two and nine times. Here the CDR3 reads CSVEDLTSSSYEQYF. The CDR3 nucleotides are TGCAGCGTTGAAGATCTAACCTCCAGCTCCTACGAGCAGTACTTC. The rearrangement uses TRBV29-1 and TRBJ2-7; D uncertain. The germline gives CDR1 SQVTM, CDR2 ANQGSEA. The CDR3 is 15 amino acids. Trimming stripped 0 bases from V and 0 bases from J, with 12 bases between.

J is TRBJ2-7 and V is TRBV21-1; the table calls TRBD1, which could not be checked here. TRBV21-1 is a documented pseudogene. This CDR3 is built from 15 residues. CDR3 protein: CASSKAGGGAYEQYF. DNA of the CDR3: TGTGCCAGCAGCAAAGCTGGGGGCGGGGCCTACGAGCAGTACTTC.

This chain's CDR3 is CASGYLGKGGNEQFF. CDR3 nucleotide sequence: TGTGCCAGCGGATACCTAGGGAAGGGGGGGAATGAGCAGTTCTTC. This sequence joins TRBV6-6 and TRBJ2-1, with a tentative D call TRBD2 (7 bases). V dropped 8 bases and J dropped 7 bases, with 21 bases sitting between them. This CDR3 is 15 amino acids long. The germline V gene encodes CDR1 MNHNY and CDR2 SVGAGI (reference sequence).

The chain recombines TRBV14 with TRBJ1-4; 7 positions agree with TRBD1. V lost 0 bases, J lost 5 bases, and 3 bases stayed unmatched. Germline-derived CDR1 and CDR2 are SGHDN and FVKESK. The CDR3 totals 15 residues. The CDR3 DNA reads as TGTGCCAGCAGCCAAGAGACAGGGTGGAATGAAAAACTGTTTTTT. Amino acids: CASSQETGWNEKLFF.

The chain joins TRBV4-2 to TRBJ1-5, with D perhaps matching TRBD1 (5 bases). V lost 4 bases and J 6 bases, leaving 13 bases between the germline ends. The length of the CDR3 is 14 residues. The germline gives CDR1 LGHNA, CDR2 YNFKEQ. This CDR3 reads CASSPEGPGQPQHF. CDR3 DNA: TGTGCCAGCAGCCCCGAGGGGCCGGGTCAGCCCCAGCATTTT.

A few counts support this clonotype. V and J are TRBV28 and TRBJ2-3; D is unresolved. V was shortened by 4 bases and J by 2 bases, with 19 bases between the two germline ends. CDR3 length equals 17 residues. Germline CDR1 is MDHEN and CDR2 is SYDVKM. CDR3 sequence: CASSSLTSAKTTDTQYF. The CDR3 DNA sequence: TGTGCCAGCAGTTCCTTGACGAGCGCAAAAACCACAGATACGCAGTATTTT.

This clonotype was found many times. The chain couples TRBV7-2 to TRBJ1-5; the D gene is possibly TRBD1 (6 bases). The CDR3 contains 15 residues. V was cut by 8 bases and J by 0 bases, with 14 bases left in between. CDR1 SGHTA and CDR2 FQGNSA come from the germline V gene. CDR3 amino acids: CASGKDSYSNQPQHF. The CDR3 region has the DNA TGTGCCAGCGGCAAGGACAGTTATAGCAATCAGCCCCAGCATTTT.

This clonotype was picked up a small number of times. The CDR3 nucleotides read TGTGCCAGCAATTCGCTTTTCGGAAATGAAAAACTGTTTTTT. Amino acids: CASNSLFGNEKLFF. The genes are TRBV6-6 and TRBJ1-4, with no clear D. The CDR3 sequence is 14 residues long. V lost 7 bases and J lost 5, with 14 bases in between. The germline V gene encodes CDR1 MNHNY and CDR2 SVGAGI (reference sequence).